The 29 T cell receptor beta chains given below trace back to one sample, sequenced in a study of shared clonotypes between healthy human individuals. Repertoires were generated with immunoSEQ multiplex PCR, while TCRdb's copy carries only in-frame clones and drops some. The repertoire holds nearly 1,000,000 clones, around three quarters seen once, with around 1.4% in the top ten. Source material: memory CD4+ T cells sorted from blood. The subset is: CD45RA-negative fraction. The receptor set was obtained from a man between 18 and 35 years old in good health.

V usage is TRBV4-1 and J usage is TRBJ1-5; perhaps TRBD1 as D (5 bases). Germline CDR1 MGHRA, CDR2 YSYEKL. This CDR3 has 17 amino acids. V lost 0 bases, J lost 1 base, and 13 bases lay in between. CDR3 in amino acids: CASSQDYGAGSNQPQHF. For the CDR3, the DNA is TGCGCCAGCAGCCAAGATTACGGGGCCGGGAGCAATCAGCCCCAGCATTTT.

CDR3 in DNA: TGCGCCAGCAGCTTGGGTGAGCGGATTAACTATGGCTACACCTTC. Amino acid sequence: CASSLGERINYGYTF. This sequence joins TRBV5-1 and TRBJ1-2, with D hard to call. Germline values: CDR1 SGHRS, CDR2 YFSETQ. This CDR3 is 15 amino acids long. V was cut by 0 bases and J by 1 base, with 10 bases left in between.

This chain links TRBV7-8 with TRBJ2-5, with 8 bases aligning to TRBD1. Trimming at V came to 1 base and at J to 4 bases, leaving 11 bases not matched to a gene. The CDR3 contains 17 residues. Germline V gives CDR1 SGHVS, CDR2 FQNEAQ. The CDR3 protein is CASSLVLGQGGLETQYF. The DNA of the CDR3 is TGTGCCAGCAGCTTAGTCCTTGGACAGGGTGGACTAGAGACCCAGTACTTC.

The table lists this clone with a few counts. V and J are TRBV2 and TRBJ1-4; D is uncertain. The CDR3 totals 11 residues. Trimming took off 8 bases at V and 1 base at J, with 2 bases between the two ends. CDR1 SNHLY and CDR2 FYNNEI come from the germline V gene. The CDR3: CASGTNEKLFF. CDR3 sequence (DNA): TGTGCCAGCGGAACTAATGAAAAACTGTTTTTT.

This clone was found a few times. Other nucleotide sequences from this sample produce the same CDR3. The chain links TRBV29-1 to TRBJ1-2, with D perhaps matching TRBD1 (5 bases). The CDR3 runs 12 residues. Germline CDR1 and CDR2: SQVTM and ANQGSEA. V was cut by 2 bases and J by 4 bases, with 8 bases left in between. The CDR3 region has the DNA TGCAGCGTTGAACAGGGAGGCTATGGCTACACCTTC. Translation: CSVEQGGYGYTF.

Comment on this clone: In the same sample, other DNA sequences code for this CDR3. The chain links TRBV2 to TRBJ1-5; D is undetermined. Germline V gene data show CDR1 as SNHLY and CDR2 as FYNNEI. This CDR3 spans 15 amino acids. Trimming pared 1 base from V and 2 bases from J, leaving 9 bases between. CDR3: CASSEGEKGNQPQHF. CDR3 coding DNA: TGTGCCAGCAGTGAAGGGGAGAAGGGCAATCAGCCCCAGCATTTT.

The CDR3 nucleotides are TGTGCCAGCAGCCCCAGCGGGGGTGGAACCGGGGAGCTGTTTTTT. It is translated as CASSPSGGGTGELFF. The rearrangement links TRBV11-2 to TRBJ2-2; TRBD2 agrees at 8 bases. The V gene's germline CDR1 is SGHAT and CDR2 FQNNGV. This CDR3 has 15 residues. With 5 bases clipped from V and 5 bases from J, the junction kept 7 bases outside the gene matches.

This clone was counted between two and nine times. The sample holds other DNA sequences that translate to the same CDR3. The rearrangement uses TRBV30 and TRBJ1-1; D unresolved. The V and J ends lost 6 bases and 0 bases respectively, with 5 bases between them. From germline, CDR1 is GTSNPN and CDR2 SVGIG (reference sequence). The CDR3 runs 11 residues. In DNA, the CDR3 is TGTGCCTGTTACTTGAACACTGAAGCTTTCTTT. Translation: CACYLNTEAFF.

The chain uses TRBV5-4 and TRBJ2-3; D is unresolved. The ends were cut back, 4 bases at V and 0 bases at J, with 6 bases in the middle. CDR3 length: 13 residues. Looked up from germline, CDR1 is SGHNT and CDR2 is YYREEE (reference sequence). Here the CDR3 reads CASSTPSTDTQYF. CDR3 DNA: TGTGCCAGCAGCACGCCTAGCACAGATACGCAGTATTTT.

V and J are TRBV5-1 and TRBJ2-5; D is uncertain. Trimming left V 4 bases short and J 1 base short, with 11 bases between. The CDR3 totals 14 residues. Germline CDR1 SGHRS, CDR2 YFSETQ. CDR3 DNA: TGCGCCAGCAGCCTCCTCGCATCCCAAGAGACCCAGTACTTC. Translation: CASSLLASQETQYF.

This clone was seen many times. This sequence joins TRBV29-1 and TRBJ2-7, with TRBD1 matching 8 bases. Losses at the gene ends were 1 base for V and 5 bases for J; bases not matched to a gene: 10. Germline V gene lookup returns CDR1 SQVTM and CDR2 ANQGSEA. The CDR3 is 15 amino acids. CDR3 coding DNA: TGCAGCGTTGAAGGTCTACAGGGGGTTTCGGACGAGCAGTACTTC. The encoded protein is CSVEGLQGVSDEQYF.

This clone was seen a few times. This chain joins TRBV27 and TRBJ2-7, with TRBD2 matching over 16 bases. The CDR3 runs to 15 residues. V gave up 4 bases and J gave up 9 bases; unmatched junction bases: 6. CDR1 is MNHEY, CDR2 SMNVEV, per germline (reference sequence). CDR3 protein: CASSSMGLAGGLQYF. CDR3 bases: TGTGCCAGCAGTTCAATGGGACTAGCGGGAGGGCTGCAGTACTTC.

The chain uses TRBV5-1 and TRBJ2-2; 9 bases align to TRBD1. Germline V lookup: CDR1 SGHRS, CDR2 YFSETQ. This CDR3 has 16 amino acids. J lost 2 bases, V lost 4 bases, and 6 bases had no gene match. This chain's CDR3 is CASSPTGGINTGELFF. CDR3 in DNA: TGCGCCAGCAGCCCCACAGGGGGCATAAACACCGGGGAGCTGTTTTTT.

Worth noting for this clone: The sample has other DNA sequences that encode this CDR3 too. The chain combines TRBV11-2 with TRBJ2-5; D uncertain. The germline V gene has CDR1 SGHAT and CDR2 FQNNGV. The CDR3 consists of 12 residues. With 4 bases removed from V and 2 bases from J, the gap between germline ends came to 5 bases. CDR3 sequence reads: CASSSQQETQYF. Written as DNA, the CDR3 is TGTGCCAGCAGCTCGCAGCAAGAGACCCAGTACTTC.

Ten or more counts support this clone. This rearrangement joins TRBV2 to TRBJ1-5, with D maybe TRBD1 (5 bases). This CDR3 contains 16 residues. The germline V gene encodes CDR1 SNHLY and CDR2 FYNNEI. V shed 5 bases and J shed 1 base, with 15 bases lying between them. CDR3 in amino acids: CASSYNPAGSNQPQHF. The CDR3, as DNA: TGTGCCAGCAGTTATAACCCTGCAGGGAGCAATCAGCCCCAGCATTTT.

CDR3 nucleotides: TGTGCCAGCAGTCCCCGGACTAGCGGGGGGATCGGGGAGCTGTTTTTT. Translation gives CASSPRTSGGIGELFF. The genes are TRBV7-9 and TRBJ2-2; 14 bases line up with TRBD2. The germline V gene has CDR1 SEHNR and CDR2 FQNEAQ (reference sequence). V was clipped by 6 bases and J by 7 bases; unmatched bases: 7. The CDR3 contains 16 residues.

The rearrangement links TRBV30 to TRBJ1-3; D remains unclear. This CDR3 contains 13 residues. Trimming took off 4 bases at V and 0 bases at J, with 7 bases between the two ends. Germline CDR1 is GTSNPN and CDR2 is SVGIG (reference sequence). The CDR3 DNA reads TGTGCCTGGACACAAAGCTCTGGAAACACCATATATTTT. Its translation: CAWTQSSGNTIYF.

DNA for the CDR3: TGCGCCAGCAGCTCCGGATACAGGGGGCGGGAGACCCAGTACTTC. Its protein is CASSSGYRGRETQYF. The rearrangement joins TRBV5-1 to TRBJ2-5; 9 bases agree with TRBD1. The trim removed 3 bases at V and 5 bases at J, leaving 8 bases unmatched. The CDR3 length is 15 residues. Germline V gives CDR1 SGHRS, CDR2 YFSETQ.

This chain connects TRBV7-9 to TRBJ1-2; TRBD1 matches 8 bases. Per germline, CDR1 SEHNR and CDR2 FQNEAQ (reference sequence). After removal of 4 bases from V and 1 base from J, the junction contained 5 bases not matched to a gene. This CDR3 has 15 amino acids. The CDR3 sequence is CASSSRDRGNYGYTF. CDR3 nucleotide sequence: TGTGCCAGCAGCTCTCGAGACAGGGGTAACTATGGCTACACCTTC.

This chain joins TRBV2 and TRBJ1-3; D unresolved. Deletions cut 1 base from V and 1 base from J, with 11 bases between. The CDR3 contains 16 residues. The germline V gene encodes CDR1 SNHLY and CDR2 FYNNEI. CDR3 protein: CASSEGLGSSGNTIYF. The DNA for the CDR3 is TGTGCCAGCAGTGAAGGGCTTGGTTCTTCTGGAAACACCATATATTTT.

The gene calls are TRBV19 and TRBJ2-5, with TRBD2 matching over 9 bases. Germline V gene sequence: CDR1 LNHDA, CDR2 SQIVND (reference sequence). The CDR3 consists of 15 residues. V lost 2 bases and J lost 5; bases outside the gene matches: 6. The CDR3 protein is CASSILGLALETQYF. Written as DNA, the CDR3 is TGTGCCAGTAGTATACTAGGACTAGCGCTTGAGACCCAGTACTTC.

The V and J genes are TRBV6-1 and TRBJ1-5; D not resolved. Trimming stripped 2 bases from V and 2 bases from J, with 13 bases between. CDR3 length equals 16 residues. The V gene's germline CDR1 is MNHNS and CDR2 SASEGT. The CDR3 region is CASSEMVGRGNQPQHF. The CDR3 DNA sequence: TGTGCCAGCAGTGAAATGGTAGGGCGCGGCAATCAGCCCCAGCATTTT.

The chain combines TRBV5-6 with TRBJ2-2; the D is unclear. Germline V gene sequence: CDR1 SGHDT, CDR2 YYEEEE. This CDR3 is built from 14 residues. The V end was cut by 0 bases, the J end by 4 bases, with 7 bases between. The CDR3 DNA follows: TGTGCCAGCAGCTTGGAAGGGCGCACCGGGGAGCTGTTTTTT. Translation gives CASSLEGRTGELFF.

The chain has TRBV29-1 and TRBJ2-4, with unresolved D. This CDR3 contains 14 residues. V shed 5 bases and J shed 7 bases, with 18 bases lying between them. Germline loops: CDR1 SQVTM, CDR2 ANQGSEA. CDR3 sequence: CSVTSAGAANIQYF. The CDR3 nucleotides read TGCAGCGTTACTTCGGCAGGCGCAGCTAACATTCAGTACTTC.

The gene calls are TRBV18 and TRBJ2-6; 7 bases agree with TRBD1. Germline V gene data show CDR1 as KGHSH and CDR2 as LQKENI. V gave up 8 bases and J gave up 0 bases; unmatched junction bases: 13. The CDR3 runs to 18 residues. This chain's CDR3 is CASASTGSLLSGANVLTF. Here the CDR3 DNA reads TGTGCCAGCGCCTCGACAGGGTCGCTTCTCTCTGGGGCCAACGTCCTGACTTTC.

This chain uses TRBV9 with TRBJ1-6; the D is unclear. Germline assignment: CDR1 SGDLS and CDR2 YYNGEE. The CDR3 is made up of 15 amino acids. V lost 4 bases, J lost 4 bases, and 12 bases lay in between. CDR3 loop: CASSREVDYNSPLHF. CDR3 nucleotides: TGTGCCAGCAGCCGCGAGGTTGATTATAATTCACCCCTCCACTTT.

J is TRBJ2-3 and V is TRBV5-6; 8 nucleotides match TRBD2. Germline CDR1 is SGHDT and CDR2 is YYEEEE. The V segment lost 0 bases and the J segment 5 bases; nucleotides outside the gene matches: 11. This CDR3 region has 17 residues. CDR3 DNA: TGTGCCAGCAGCTTGGTTGGCGGGGGGCTCCAGGGAGATACGCAGTATTTT. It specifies CASSLVGGGLQGDTQYF.

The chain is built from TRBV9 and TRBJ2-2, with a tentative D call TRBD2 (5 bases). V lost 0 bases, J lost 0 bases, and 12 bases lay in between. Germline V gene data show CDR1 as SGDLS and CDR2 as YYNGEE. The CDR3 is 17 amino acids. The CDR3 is CASSVDVARANTGELFF. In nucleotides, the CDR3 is TGTGCCAGCAGCGTAGATGTAGCGCGGGCGAACACCGGGGAGCTGTTTTTT.

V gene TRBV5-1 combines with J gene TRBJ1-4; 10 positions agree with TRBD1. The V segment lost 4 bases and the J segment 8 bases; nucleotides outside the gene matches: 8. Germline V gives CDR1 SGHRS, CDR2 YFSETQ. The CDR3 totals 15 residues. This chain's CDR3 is CASSPQGTGAEKLFF. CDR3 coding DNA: TGCGCCAGCAGCCCGCAGGGGACAGGGGCCGAAAAACTGTTTTTT.